The present T cell receptor beta chain was sequenced within a study of control samples from healthy donors and cancer patients. The CDR3 covers 13 residues. In germline, CDR1 is MNHEY, CDR2 SVGAGI. The J segment lost 8 bases and the V segment lost 5 bases, leaving 6 bases of the junction unmatched. Some clones are missing from TCRdb's copy, which holds only in-frame ones; the method was immunoSEQ multiplex PCR. The sample includes approximately 180,000 clones, around 94% of them seen just once. The rearrangement joins TRBV6-5 to TRBJ1-2; 9 nucleotides match TRBD1. The sequenced material came from blood. The clonotype comes from a woman younger than 30 in good health. The CDR3 is CASSPGTGSGYTF. DNA of the CDR3: TGTGCCAGCAGTCCCGGGACAGGGAGCGGCTACACCTTC.